The 6 T cell receptor beta chains reported below all come from one sample, sequenced in a study of human T cells and chemical hapten exposure. TCRdb re-called the RACE reads through MiXCR, storing one row per CDR3 protein. Among over 100,000 distinct CDR3 sequences listed, more than 7% were seen once. The time point denotes: patch test 2, 6 weeks after DPC sensitization. Treatment: therapeutic diphenylcyclopropenone sensitization with weekly scalp DPC. Sequences were derived from whole blood, sampled in connection with sensitization to the hapten diphenylcyclopropenone (DPC). The origin of the receptors is a woman between 40 and 55 years old with alopecia areata. Some clones in this sample may be carry-over from other donors' samples.

This clonotype appeared many times. The J gene is TRBJ1-5, the V gene TRBV5-5, with no clear D. The germline gives CDR1 SGHKS, CDR2 YYEKEE (reference sequence). CDR3 length: 14 amino acids. Trimming removed 1 base at V and 4 bases at J, with 9 bases between. CDR3 region: CASSLMSLNQPQHF. The CDR3 region has the DNA TGTGCCAGCAGCTTGATGTCTTTAAATCAGCCCCAGCATTTT.

Comments on this clonotype: A much larger clone differs from this one at a single base, so this may be a read error. The V call is TRBV5-1, the J call TRBJ1-4; TRBD1 is a possible D gene (5 bases). The CDR3 contains 15 residues. Looked up from germline, CDR1 is SGHRS and CDR2 is YFSETQ. The CDR3 DNA sequence: TGCGCCGGCAGCTTTGGGGACCGATCGACTGAAAAACTGTTTTTT. Its protein is CAGSFGDRSTEKLFF.

This clonotype was seen ten or more times. V usage is TRBV5-1 and J usage is TRBJ1-1, with D perhaps TRBD1 (5 bases). Trimming removed 3 bases at V and 4 bases at J, with 13 bases between. The CDR3 extends over 14 amino acids. Germline CDR1 and CDR2: SGHRS and YFSETQ. The CDR3: CASSWGPSSTEAFF. In DNA form, the CDR3 reads TGCGCCAGCAGCTGGGGACCAAGTTCCACTGAAGCTTTCTTT.

Only a few counts were recorded for this clonotype. This chain uses TRBV6-1 with TRBJ1-5, with 7 bases lining up with TRBD1. V lost 6 bases to trimming and J lost 2 bases; unmatched junction nucleotides: 4. The CDR3 length is 14 residues. Germline V CDR1 and CDR2: MNHNS, SASEGT. CDR3 loop: CASSSGQGNQPQHF. The CDR3 DNA reads as TGTGCCAGCAGCTCTGGACAGGGCAATCAGCCCCAGCATTTT.

The chain couples TRBV4-2 to TRBJ2-1; 7 bases line up with TRBD2. Germline V gene sequence: CDR1 LGHNA, CDR2 YNFKEQ. CDR3 length: 18 amino acids. V was pared by 4 bases and J by 6 bases, with 18 bases of the junction left unmatched. The DNA for the CDR3 is TGTGCCAGCAGCCCTCACTACCAGCGGGGTTTTCAATCCAATGAGCAGTTCTTC. Translation: CASSPHYQRGFQSNEQFF.

This clonotype was found many times. This chain uses TRBV11-2 with TRBJ2-1, with 7 bases fitting TRBD2. In germline, CDR1 is SGHAT, CDR2 FQNNGV. This CDR3 region has 18 residues. V gave up 2 bases and J gave up 0 bases; unmatched junction bases: 10. CDR3 DNA sequence: TGTGCCAGCAGCTTATACGGGACTACCCCTAGCTCCTACAATGAGCAGTTCTTC. Amino acid sequence: CASSLYGTTPSSYNEQFF.